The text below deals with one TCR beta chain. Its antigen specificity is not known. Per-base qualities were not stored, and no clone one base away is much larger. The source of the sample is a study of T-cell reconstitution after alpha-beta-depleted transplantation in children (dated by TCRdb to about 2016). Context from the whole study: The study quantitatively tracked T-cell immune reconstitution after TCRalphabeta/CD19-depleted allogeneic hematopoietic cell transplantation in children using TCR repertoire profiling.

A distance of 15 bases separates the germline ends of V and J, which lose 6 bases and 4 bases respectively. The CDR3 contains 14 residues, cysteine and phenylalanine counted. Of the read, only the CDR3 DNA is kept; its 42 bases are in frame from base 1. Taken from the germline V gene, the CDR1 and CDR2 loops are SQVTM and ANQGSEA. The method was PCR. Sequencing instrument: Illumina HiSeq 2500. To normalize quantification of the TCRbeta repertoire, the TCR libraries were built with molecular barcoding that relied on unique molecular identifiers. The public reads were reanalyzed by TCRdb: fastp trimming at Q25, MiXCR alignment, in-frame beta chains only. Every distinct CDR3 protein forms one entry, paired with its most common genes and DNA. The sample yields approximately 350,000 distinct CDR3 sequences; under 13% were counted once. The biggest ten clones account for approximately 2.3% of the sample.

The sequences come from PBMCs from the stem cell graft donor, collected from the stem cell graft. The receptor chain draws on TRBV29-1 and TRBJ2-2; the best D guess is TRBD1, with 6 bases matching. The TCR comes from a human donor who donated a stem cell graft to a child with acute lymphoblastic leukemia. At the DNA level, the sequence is TGCAGCGTCCTAACAGGGATAGGCACCGGGGAGCTGTTTTTT. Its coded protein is CSVLTGIGTGELFF.